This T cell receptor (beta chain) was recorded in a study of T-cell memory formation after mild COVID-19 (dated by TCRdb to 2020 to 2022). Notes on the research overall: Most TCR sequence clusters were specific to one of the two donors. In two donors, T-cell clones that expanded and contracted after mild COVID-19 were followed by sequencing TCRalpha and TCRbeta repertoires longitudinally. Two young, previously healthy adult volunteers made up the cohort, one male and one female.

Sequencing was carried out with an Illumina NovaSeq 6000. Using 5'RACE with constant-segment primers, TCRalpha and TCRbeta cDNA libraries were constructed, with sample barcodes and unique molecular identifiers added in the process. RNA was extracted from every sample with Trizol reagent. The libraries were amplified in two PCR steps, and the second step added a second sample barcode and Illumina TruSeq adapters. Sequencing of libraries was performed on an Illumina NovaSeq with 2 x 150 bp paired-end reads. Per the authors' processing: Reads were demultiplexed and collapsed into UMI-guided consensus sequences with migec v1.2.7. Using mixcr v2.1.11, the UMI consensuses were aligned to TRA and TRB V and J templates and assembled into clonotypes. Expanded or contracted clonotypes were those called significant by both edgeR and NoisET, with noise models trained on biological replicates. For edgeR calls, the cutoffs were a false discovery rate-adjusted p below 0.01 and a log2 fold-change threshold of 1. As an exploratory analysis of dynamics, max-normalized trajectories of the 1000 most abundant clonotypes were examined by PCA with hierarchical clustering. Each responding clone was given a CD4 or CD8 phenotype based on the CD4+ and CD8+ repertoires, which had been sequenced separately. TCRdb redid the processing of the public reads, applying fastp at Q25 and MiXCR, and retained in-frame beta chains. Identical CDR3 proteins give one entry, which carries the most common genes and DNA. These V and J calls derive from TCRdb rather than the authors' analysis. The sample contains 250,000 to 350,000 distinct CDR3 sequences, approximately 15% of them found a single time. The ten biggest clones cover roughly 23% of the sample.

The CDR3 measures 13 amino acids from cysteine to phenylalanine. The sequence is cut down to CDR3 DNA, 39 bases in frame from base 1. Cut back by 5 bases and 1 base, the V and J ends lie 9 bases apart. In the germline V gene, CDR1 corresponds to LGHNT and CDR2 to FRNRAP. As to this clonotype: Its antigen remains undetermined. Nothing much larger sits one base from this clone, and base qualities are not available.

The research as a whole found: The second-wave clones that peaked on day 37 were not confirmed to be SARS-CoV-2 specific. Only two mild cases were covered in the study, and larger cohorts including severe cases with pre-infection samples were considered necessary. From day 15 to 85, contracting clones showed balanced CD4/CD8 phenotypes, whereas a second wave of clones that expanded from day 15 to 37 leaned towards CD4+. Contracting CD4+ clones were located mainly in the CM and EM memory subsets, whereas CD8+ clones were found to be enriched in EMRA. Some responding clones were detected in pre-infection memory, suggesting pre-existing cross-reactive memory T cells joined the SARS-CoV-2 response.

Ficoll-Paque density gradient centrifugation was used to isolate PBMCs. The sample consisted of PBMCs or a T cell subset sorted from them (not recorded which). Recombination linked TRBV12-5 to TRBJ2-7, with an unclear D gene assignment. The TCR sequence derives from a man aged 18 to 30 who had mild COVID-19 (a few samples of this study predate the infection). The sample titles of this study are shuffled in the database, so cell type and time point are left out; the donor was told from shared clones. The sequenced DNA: TGTGCTAGTGGTCCAGACGGGTCCTACGAGCAGTACTTC. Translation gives CASGPDGSYEQYF.